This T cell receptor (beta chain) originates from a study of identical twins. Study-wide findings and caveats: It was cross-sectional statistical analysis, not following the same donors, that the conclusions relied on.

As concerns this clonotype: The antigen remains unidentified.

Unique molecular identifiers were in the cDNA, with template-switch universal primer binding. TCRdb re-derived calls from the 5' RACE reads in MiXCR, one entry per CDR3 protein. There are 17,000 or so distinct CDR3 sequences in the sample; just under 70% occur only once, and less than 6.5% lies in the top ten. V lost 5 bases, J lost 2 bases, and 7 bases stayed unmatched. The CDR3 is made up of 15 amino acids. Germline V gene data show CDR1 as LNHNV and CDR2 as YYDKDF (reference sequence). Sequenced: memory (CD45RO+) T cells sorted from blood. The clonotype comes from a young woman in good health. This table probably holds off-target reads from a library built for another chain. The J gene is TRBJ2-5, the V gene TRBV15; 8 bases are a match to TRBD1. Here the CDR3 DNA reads TGTGCCACCAGCGCTAGGACAGGGAGACAAGAGACCCAGTACTTC. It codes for CATSARTGRQETQYF.